This section outlines one T cell receptor beta chain sequence together with its context. The clone's antigen remains unknown. No quality values exist for individual bases; no much larger clone is one base distant. The source of the sample is a study of HIV-infected patients and healthy controls (dated 2014 in TCRdb). The protocol used for the library was 5' RACE. Data came from an Illumina MiSeq. Through fastp at Q25 and MiXCR, TCRdb rebuilt clones from the public reads, retaining in-frame beta chains. Each entry merges the rows of one CDR3 protein and shows their most common DNA and genes. This sample comprises 50,000 to 80,000 distinct CDR3 sequences, about 19% of them detected only once. The ten biggest clones cover around 1.4% of the sample. The material sequenced was CD4+ T cells from blood. This clonotype originated in a human donor in good health.

The CDR3 sequence is CASSLAGVTQYF. The bases read TGTGCCAGCAGCTTAGCAGGTGTTACGCAGTATTTT. The rearranged segments are TRBV7-8 and TRBJ2-3, with the D gene uncertain. CDR3 length: 12 amino acids, cysteine to phenylalanine. Here the CDR3 DNA is all that survives: 36 bases in frame from base 1. The germline V gene yields SGHVS for CDR1 and FQNEAQ for CDR2. Deletion took 0 bases off V and 8 bases off J, with a span of 6 bases between the germline ends.